This entry is about one TCR beta chain. Its antigen is unknown. These data originate in a study of T cells in Graves' hyperthyroidism and ophthalmopathy. The study's findings and limits: A model using 13 V-J features told ophthalmopathy apart from stable hyperthyroidism. Progression to ophthalmopathy was predicted a median of 6.5 months early. Most expanded thyroid clonotypes above 0.001 also appeared in blood.

V was clipped by 4 bases and J by 6 bases; unmatched bases: 12. The CDR3 loop spans 17 amino acids. Per germline, CDR1 MGHRA and CDR2 YSYEKL. Amplified TCR beta CDR3 regions derived from RNA transcripts. First-round RT-PCR with HTBI primers amplified the TCR CDR3 region. TCRdb re-analysed the multiplex PCR reads in MiXCR, keeping a single row per CDR3 protein. The table records roughly 750,000 distinct CDR3 sequences, about 17% of them present only once. This chain uses TRBV4-1 with TRBJ2-2; 9 bases are a match to TRBD2. The sequenced material came from blood. The clonotype originates from a man between 18 and 29 years old with Graves' hyperthyroidism. The CDR3 region is CASSRLRGQRGAGELFF. The CDR3 coding sequence is TGCGCCAGCAGCCGGCTAAGGGGGCAGCGGGGGGCCGGGGAGCTGTTTTTT.